This entry lists 28 T cell receptor beta chains sequenced from one sample in a study of shared clonotypes between healthy human individuals. Assay: immunoSEQ multiplex PCR; the TCRdb copy retains only in-frame clones and omits some. The data show 2 million to 2.5 million clones, 95% seen once. Material for sequencing was naive CD4+ T cells sorted from blood. Documented subset: CD45RA+ positively selected. The receptor source for this set is a man between 18 and 35 years old in good health.

The chain uses TRBV10-3 and TRBJ1-2; D call uncertain. V lost 2 bases and J 2 bases, leaving 6 bases between the germline ends. Germline CDR1 is ENHRY and CDR2 is SYGVKD. The CDR3 is 13 residues long. This CDR3 is CAISETENYGYTF. In DNA, the CDR3 is TGTGCCATCAGTGAGACCGAGAACTATGGCTACACCTTC.

The V gene is TRBV28, the J gene TRBJ1-5; perhaps TRBD1 as D (5 bases). Looked up from germline, CDR1 is MDHEN and CDR2 is SYDVKM. This CDR3 spans 14 amino acids. Trimming pared 7 bases from V and 2 bases from J, leaving 12 bases between. The CDR3 nucleotides read TGTGCCAGCACCTTTCGGGGGGGCAATCAGCCCCAGCATTTT. Protein product: CASTFRGGNQPQHF.

This chain uses TRBV19 with TRBJ2-2, with 7 bases matching TRBD2. Germline assignment: CDR1 LNHDA and CDR2 SQIVND (reference sequence). CDR3 length equals 15 residues. V dropped 3 bases and J dropped 5; count of bases not matched to a gene: 6. The CDR3, as DNA: TGTGCCAGTAGTATGGGGCGGGAGCGTACCGGGGAGCTGTTTTTT. Protein product: CASSMGRERTGELFF.

V usage is TRBV29-1 and J usage is TRBJ2-5; D gene ambiguous. V lost 4 bases, J lost 4 bases, and 7 bases lay in between. This CDR3 is built from 11 residues. Germline CDR1 is SQVTM and CDR2 is ANQGSEA. The CDR3 coding sequence is TGCAGCGTTGGCCCCGCAGAGACCCAGTACTTC. Protein sequence: CSVGPAETQYF.

The chain joins TRBV5-1 to TRBJ2-7; TRBD1 is a possible D gene (5 bases). The V end lost 0 bases, the J end lost 5 bases, and 12 bases lay between the germline ends. The CDR3 contains 14 residues. Germline-derived CDR1 and CDR2 are SGHRS and YFSETQ. This CDR3 reads CASSLDVSGNEQYF. The CDR3 DNA is TGCGCCAGCAGCTTGGACGTTTCAGGGAACGAGCAGTACTTC.

The chain has TRBV21-1 and TRBJ1-1. TRBV21-1 is flagged as a pseudogene. CDR3 length: 11 residues. CDR3 loop: CYREPNTEAFF. CDR3 nucleotides: TGTTACCGGGAGCCTAACACTGAAGCTTTCTTT.

Note on this clone: The junction departs from the called germline gene at one end, perhaps through a read error. The V gene is TRBV7-7, the J gene TRBJ2-7; tentatively, D is TRBD1 (6 bases). CDR1 and CDR2 (germline): SSHAT, FNYEAQ (reference sequence). This CDR3 contains 12 residues. The DNA for the CDR3 is TGTGCTAGCAGCGCACAGGGCGGCGAGCAGTACTTC. Residues: CASSAQGGEQYF.

The J gene is TRBJ2-1, the V gene TRBV28, with 9 bases fitting TRBD2. Germline V gives CDR1 MDHEN, CDR2 SYDVKM. The CDR3 sequence is 17 residues long. The V and J ends lost 6 bases and 7 bases, in that order; junction bases with no gene match: 16. The CDR3: CASSPLALAGPWNEQFF. In DNA, the CDR3 is TGTGCCAGCAGCCCCCTTGCCCTAGCGGGGCCTTGGAATGAGCAGTTCTTC. The full variable domain, its missing parts supplied by reference TRBV28 and TRBJ2-1, is DVKVTQSSRYLVKRTGEKVFLECVQDMDHENMFWYRQDPGLGLRLIYFSYDVKMKEKGDIPEGYSVSREKKERFSLILESASTNQTSMYLCASSPLALAGPWNEQFFGPGTRLTVL.

This CDR3 reads CASRRRQVWQPQHF. The CDR3 DNA reads as TGTGCCAGCAGGCGCCGACAGGTTTGGCAGCCCCAGCATTTT. The chain employs TRBV6-5 and TRBJ1-5, with D possibly being TRBD1 (6 bases). The CDR3 is 14 residues long. With 6 bases removed from V and 7 bases from J, the gap between germline ends came to 16 bases. Germline CDR1 is MNHEY and CDR2 is SVGAGI.

The chain recombines TRBV10-3 with TRBJ1-1, with D perhaps TRBD1 (6 bases). This CDR3 is built from 12 residues. CDR1 and CDR2 from the germline V gene are ENHRY and SYGVKD. Trimming took 2 bases from V and 9 from J, leaving 10 bases between them. The CDR3 DNA is TGTGCCATCAGTGAGCCGACAGGCCAAGCTTTCTTT. Translated, it gives CAISEPTGQAFF.

As regards this clone: Other nucleotide sequences in the sample specify the same CDR3. The genes are TRBV5-1 and TRBJ1-1; a weak D match, TRBD1 (6 bases). CDR3 length: 14 residues. CDR1 and CDR2 from the germline V gene are SGHRS and YFSETQ. Trimming cost V 0 bases and J 2 bases, with 8 bases left between them. CDR3 DNA sequence: TGCGCCAGCAGCTTGGACAGGGCAAACACTGAAGCTTTCTTT. This sequence encodes CASSLDRANTEAFF.

The chain carries TRBV2 and TRBJ1-1, with D uncertain. Germline V gene lookup returns CDR1 SNHLY and CDR2 FYNNEI. This CDR3 spans 13 amino acids. Trimming removed 7 bases at V and 4 bases at J, with 13 bases between. CDR3 amino acids: CASKSVGSTEAFF. The DNA of the CDR3 is TGTGCCAGCAAGTCTGTTGGGAGCACTGAAGCTTTCTTT. Supplemented by reference TRBV2 and TRBJ1-1, the full variable domain reads EPEVTQTPSHQVTQMGQEVILRCVPISNHLYFYWYRQILGQKVEFLVSFYNNEISEKSEIFDDQFSVERPDGSNFTLKIRSTKLEDSAMYFCASKSVGSTEAFFGQGTRLTVV.

The V gene is TRBV7-6, the J gene TRBJ2-2; D perhaps matches TRBD2 (6 bases). V was clipped by 5 bases and J by 1 base, with 14 bases between them. CDR1 is SGHVS and CDR2 is FNYEAQ in the germline V gene. The CDR3 is 16 amino acids. The CDR3 loop reads CASSQQTRGNTGELFF. DNA for the CDR3: TGTGCCAGCAGCCAGCAGACTAGGGGGAACACCGGGGAGCTGTTTTTT.

The chain uses TRBV12-5 and TRBJ1-1; the match to TRBD1 covers 7 bases. V shed 6 bases and J 0 bases; nucleotides not matched to a gene: 4. CDR1 and CDR2 from the germline V gene are LGHNT and FRNRAP. CDR3 size: 14 residues. CDR3 protein: CASGEGAMNTEAFF. Written as DNA, the CDR3 is TGTGCTAGTGGGGAGGGGGCGATGAACACTGAAGCTTTCTTT.

The chain combines TRBV4-1 with TRBJ1-1; no reliable D call. Germline V gene data show CDR1 as MGHRA and CDR2 as YSYEKL. The CDR3 covers 15 residues. Trimming left V 2 bases short and J 1 base short, with 11 bases between. The chain's CDR3 is CASSQPLGGNTEAFF. The CDR3 region has the DNA TGCGCCAGCAGCCAACCCCTGGGCGGGAACACTGAAGCTTTCTTT.

The V and J genes are TRBV7-9 and TRBJ2-5; 8 bases are shared with TRBD2. CDR1 and CDR2 from the germline V gene are SEHNR and FQNEAQ (reference sequence). V shed 5 bases and J 4 bases; nucleotides not matched to a gene: 9. CDR3 length: 15 residues. CDR3 in amino acids: CASSPRQRETETQYF. DNA for the CDR3: TGTGCCAGCAGCCCCAGGCAGCGGGAGACAGAGACCCAGTACTTC.

This rearrangement joins TRBV27 to TRBJ2-7, with D possibly TRBD2 on 5 matching bases. With 6 bases removed from V and 5 bases from J, the gap between germline ends came to 14 bases. The germline CDR1 and CDR2 sequences are MNHEY and SMNVEV (reference sequence). The CDR3 consists of 13 residues. The CDR3, as DNA: TGTGCCAGCAGAGTGGGGAGCCACAACGAGCAGTACTTC. Protein sequence: CASRVGSHNEQYF.

The chain joins TRBV7-8 to TRBJ2-7, with D perhaps TRBD1 (6 bases). In germline, CDR1 is SGHVS, CDR2 FQNEAQ. The CDR3 extends over 16 amino acids. V shed 5 bases and J shed 1 base, with 18 bases lying between them. In DNA form, the CDR3 reads TGTGCCAGCAGCCCGAGGACCCTAGGGGGATCCTACGAGCAGTACTTC. Its translation is CASSPRTLGGSYEQYF.

As to this clone: Since no conserved phenylalanine or tryptophan closes the CDR3, a read error is the likely cause. The limits of the CDR3 on the DNA are not certain, so only TCRdb's listed CDR3 is given. V gene TRBV25-1 combines with J gene TRBJ2-7; the table's D gene call, TRBD1, was not cross checked with the DNA. The CDR3 has 9 amino acids, counting both end residues. CDR1 MGHDK and CDR2 SYGVNS come from the germline V gene. The CDR3 sequence: CASSEVHPL.

The gene calls are TRBV30 and TRBJ1-1, with D possibly matching TRBD1 (5 bases). Trimming removed 1 base from V and 6 bases from J, with 12 bases in between. CDR1 and CDR2 (germline): GTSNPN, SVGIG (reference sequence). The CDR3 consists of 13 residues. The CDR3 DNA reads as TGTGCCTGGAGTGGCTCCCGGGGCGCTGAAGCTTTCTTT. It yields the protein CAWSGSRGAEAFF.

This chain joins TRBV29-1 and TRBJ2-1; the match to TRBD2 covers 9 bases. This CDR3 is 14 amino acids long. Germline CDR1 and CDR2: SQVTM and ANQGSEA. Germline trimming cut 2 bases from V and 7 bases from J; bases unmatched to any gene: 6. DNA for the CDR3: TGCAGCGTTGAATGGAGACTAGCGGCGAATGAGCAGTTCTTC. Its translation: CSVEWRLAANEQFF.

Turning to this clone: Distinct nucleotide sequences in the sample also encode this CDR3. The V call is TRBV5-1, the J call TRBJ1-3; D not resolved. V lost 3 bases to trimming and J lost 0 bases, with 7 bases between them. In germline, CDR1 is SGHRS, CDR2 YFSETQ. The CDR3 spans 14 residues. CDR3 in amino acids: CASSSGGSGNTIYF. The CDR3 nucleotides are TGCGCCAGCAGCTCCGGAGGCTCTGGAAACACCATATATTTT.

The CDR3 loop is CASSVDPALIPEKLFF. CDR3 in DNA: TGTGCCAGCAGCGTAGATCCGGCTTTAATCCCTGAAAAACTGTTTTTT. The chain recombines TRBV9 with TRBJ1-4; D is uncertain. Between the trimmed V and J ends, which lost 0 bases and 7 bases, there was a span of 16 bases. Germline CDR1 reads SGDLS; CDR2 reads YYNGEE. CDR3 length: 16 residues. Combining the CDR3 with reference TRBV9 and TRBJ1-4 gives the whole variable domain DSGVTQTPKHLITATGQRVTLRCSPRSGDLSVYWYQQSLDQGLQFLIQYYNGEERAKGNILERFSAQQFPDLHSELNLSSLELGDSALYFCASSVDPALIPEKLFFGSGTQLSVL.

The V and J genes are TRBV9 and TRBJ1-3, with 10 bases fitting TRBD1. The junction had 17 bases not matched to a gene; V was cut back by 8 bases and J by 3 bases. Per germline, CDR1 SGDLS and CDR2 YYNGEE. CDR3 size: 18 residues. Here the CDR3 reads CASQSGQGSWMSGNTIYF. The CDR3 bases are TGTGCCAGTCAGTCGGGACAGGGGTCCTGGATGAGTGGAAACACCATATATTTT.

This chain links TRBV7-2 with TRBJ1-2, with a weak D call TRBD1 (6 bases). CDR1 and CDR2 (germline): SGHTA, FQGNSA. The CDR3 runs to 14 residues. Trimming cost V 2 bases and J 7 bases, with 14 bases left between them. In DNA, the CDR3 is TGTGCCAGCAGCTTACTCTCCGGGGGCTCTGGCTACACCTTC. It translates to CASSLLSGGSGYTF. Variable domain in full (rest from reference TRBV7-2 and TRBJ1-2): GAGVSQSPSNKVTEKGKDVELRCDPISGHTALYWYRQSLGQGLEFLIYFQGNSAPDKSGLPSDRFSAERTGGSVSTLTIQRTQQEDSAVYLCASSLLSGGSGYTFGSGTRLTVV.

Only one count was recorded for this clone. The gene calls are TRBV19 and TRBJ1-2; no reliable D call. V shed 4 bases and J shed 4 bases, with 13 bases lying between them. The CDR3 spans 14 residues. CDR1 is LNHDA, CDR2 SQIVND, per germline (reference sequence). CDR3 DNA: TGTGCCAGTAGTAGAGACACAACGGTCTATGGCTACACCTTC. It translates to CASSRDTTVYGYTF.

The chain uses TRBV6-5 and TRBJ2-7; D may be TRBD2 (5 bases). From germline, CDR1 is MNHEY and CDR2 SVGAGI. The CDR3 is made up of 12 amino acids. Trimming left V 8 bases short and J 6 bases short, with 14 bases between. The CDR3 bases are TGTGCCAGCGCGGCGGCCCGGGGCGAGCAGTACTTC. This gives the protein CASAAARGEQYF.

The chain is built from TRBV10-3 and TRBJ2-7; 8 bases agree with TRBD1. V lost 6 bases, J lost 2 bases, and 3 bases stayed unmatched. The CDR3 is made up of 13 amino acids. Germline V CDR1 and CDR2: ENHRY, SYGVKD. The CDR3 region has the DNA TGTGCCATCAGGGGACAGGCGCCCTACGAGCAGTACTTC. Its protein product is CAIRGQAPYEQYF.